This T cell receptor (beta chain) appears in the sequencing data of a study of CD8 T cells in Susac syndrome. Random hexamers served to reverse transcribe roughly 0.5 to 1 ug RNA. Amplification of TCR beta CDR3 across 54 Vbeta and 13 Jbeta was performed with immunoSEQ multiplex PCR. TCRdb reanalysed the immunoSEQ multiplex PCR reads using MiXCR and keeps one entry per CDR3 protein. In the table there are more than 150,000 distinct CDR3 sequences, roughly 95% of which are singletons. Sequencing of TCR beta covered CD8+ and CD4+ T cells obtained from blood. CDR1 is GTSNPN, CDR2 SVGIG, per germline (reference sequence). This CDR3 is 15 amino acids long. Trimming shortened V by 2 bases and J by 12 bases, and 20 bases separated the two germline ends.

The V gene is TRBV30, the J gene TRBJ1-6, with D possibly being TRBD1 (5 bases). The source material was CD8+ T cells from PBMCs. The TCR originated in a human donor with multiple sclerosis. The DNA of the CDR3 is TGTGCCTGGAGTCCGCCGGGACGTAGGACGGTACCCCTCCACTTT. Translation: CAWSPPGRRTVPLHF.